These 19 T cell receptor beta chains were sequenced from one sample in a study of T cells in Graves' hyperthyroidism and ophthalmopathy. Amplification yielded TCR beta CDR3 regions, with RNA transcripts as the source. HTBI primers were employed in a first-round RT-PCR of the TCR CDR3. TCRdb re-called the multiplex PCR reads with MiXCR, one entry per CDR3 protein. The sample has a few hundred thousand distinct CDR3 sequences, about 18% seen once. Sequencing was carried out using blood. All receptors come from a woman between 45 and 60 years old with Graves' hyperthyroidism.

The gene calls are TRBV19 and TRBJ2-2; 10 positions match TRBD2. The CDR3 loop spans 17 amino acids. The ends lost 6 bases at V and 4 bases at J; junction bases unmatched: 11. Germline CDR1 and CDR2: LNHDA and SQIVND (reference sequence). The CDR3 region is CASSRSGRGPSTGELFF. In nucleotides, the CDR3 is TGTGCCAGTAGCCGAAGCGGGAGGGGACCGAGCACCGGGGAGCTGTTTTTT.

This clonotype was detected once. CDR3 residues: CASSEAISGANVLTF. The CDR3 coding sequence is TGTGCCAGCAGTGAGGCCATCTCTGGGGCCAACGTCCTGACTTTC. The chain carries TRBV6-1 and TRBJ2-6; D is ambiguous. With 3 bases removed from V and 0 bases from J, the gap between germline ends came to 6 bases. The CDR3 runs to 15 residues. From germline, CDR1 is MNHNS and CDR2 SASEGT.

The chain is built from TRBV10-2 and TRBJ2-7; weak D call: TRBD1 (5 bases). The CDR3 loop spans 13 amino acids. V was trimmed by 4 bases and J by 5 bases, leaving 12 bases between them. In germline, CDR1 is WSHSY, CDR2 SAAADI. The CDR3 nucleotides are TGCGCCAGCAGTGCGACAGCTGATCACGAGCAGTACTTC. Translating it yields CASSATADHEQYF.

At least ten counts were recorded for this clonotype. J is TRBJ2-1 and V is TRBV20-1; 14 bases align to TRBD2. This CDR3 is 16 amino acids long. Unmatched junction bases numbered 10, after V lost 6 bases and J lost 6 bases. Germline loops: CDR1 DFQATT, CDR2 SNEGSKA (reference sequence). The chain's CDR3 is CSAQHGTSGGSNEQFF. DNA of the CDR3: TGCAGTGCCCAACACGGGACTAGCGGGGGTTCCAATGAGCAGTTCTTC.

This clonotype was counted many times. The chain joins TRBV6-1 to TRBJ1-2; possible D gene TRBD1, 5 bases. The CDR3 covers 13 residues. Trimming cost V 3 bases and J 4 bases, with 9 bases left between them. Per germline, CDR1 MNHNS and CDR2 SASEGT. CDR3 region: CASSDPGPYGYTF. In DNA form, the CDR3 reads TGTGCCAGCAGTGACCCGGGACCCTATGGCTACACCTTC.

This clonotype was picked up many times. In DNA, the CDR3 is TGTGCCAGCAGCTTAGTCCTTACCAGGGAGAGTGAGCAGTTCTTC. Translated, it gives CASSLVLTRESEQFF. The V call is TRBV11-2, the J call TRBJ2-1; the D call may be TRBD1 or TRBD2 (5 bases each). This CDR3 has 15 residues. Trimming cost V 1 base and J 9 bases, with 16 bases left between them. Germline CDR1 and CDR2: SGHAT and FQNNGV.

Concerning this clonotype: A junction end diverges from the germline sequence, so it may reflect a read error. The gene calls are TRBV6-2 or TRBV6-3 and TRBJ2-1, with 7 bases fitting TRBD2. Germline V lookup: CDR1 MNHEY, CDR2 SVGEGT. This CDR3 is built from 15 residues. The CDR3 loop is CAGRPKRDGYNEQFF. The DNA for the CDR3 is TGTGCCGGCAGGCCAAAGCGGGATGGGTACAATGAGCAGTTCTTC.

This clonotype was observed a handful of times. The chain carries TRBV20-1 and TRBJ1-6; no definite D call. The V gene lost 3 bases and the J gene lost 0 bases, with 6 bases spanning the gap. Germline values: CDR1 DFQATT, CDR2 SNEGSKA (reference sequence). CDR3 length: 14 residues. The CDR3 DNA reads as TGCAGTGCTAGCCAGAGCTCCTATAATTCACCCCTCCACTTT. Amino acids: CSASQSSYNSPLHF.

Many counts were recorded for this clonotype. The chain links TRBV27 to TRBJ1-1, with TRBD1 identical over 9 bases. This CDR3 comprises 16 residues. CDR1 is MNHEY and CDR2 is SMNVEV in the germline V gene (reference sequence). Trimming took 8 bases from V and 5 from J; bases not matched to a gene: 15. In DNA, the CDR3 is TGTGCCAGCTCTCGGACAGGGGATTTAATGTTGACTGAAGCTTTCTTT. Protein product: CASSRTGDLMLTEAFF.

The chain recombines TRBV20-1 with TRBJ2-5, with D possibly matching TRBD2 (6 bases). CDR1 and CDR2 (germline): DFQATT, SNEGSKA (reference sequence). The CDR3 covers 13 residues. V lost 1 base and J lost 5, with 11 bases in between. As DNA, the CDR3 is TGCAGTGCTAGAGCCGGGACTTGGGAGACCCAGTACTTC. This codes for CSARAGTWETQYF.

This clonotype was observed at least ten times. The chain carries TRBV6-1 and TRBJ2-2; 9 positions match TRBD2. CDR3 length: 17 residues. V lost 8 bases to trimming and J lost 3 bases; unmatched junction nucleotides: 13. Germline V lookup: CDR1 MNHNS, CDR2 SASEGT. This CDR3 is CASVIVASGKHTGELFF. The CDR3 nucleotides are TGTGCCAGCGTAATTGTGGCTAGCGGGAAACACACCGGGGAGCTGTTTTTT.

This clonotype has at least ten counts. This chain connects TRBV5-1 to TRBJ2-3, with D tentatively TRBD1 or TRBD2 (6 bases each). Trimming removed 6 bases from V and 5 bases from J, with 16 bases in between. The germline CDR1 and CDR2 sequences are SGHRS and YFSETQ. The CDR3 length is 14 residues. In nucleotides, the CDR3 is TGCGCCAGCATGCTAGGGGGGCCTGGAGATACGCAGTATTTT. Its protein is CASMLGGPGDTQYF. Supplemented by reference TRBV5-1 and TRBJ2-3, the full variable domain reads KAGVTQTPRYLIKTRGQQVTLSCSPISGHRSVSWYQQTPGQGLQFLFEYFSETQRNKGNFPGRFSGRQFSNSRSEMNVSTLELGDSALYLCASMLGGPGDTQYFGPGTRLTVL.

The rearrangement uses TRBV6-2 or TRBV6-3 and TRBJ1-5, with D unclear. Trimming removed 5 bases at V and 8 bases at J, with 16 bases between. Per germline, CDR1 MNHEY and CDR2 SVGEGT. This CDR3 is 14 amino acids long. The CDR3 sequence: CASSTRTVSEPQHF. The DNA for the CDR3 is TGTGCCAGCAGTACCCGGACGGTTAGCGAGCCCCAGCATTTT.

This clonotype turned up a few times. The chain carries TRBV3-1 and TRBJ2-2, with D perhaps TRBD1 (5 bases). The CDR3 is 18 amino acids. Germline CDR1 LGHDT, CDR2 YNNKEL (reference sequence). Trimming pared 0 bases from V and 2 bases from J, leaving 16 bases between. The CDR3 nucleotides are TGTGCCAGCAGCCAAGACGAGAGACAGACTTTTAACACCGGGGAGCTGTTTTTT. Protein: CASSQDERQTFNTGELFF.

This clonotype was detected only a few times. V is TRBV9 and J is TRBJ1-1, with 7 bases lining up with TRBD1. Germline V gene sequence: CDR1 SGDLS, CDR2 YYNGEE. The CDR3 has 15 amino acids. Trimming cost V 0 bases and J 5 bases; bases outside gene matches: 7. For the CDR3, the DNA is TGTGCCAGCAGCGTAGAAGGGGGCCCTGGGACTGAAGCTTTCTTT. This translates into CASSVEGGPGTEAFF.

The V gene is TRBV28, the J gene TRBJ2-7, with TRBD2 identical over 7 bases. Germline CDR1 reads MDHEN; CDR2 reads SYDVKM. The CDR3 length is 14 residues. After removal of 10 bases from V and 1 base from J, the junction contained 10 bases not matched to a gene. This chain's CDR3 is CATRTAGVSYEQYF. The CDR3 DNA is TGTGCCACCCGGACGGCGGGGGTTTCCTACGAGCAGTACTTC. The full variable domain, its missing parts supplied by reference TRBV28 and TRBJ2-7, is DVKVTQSSRYLVKRTGEKVFLECVQDMDHENMFWYRQDPGLGLRLIYFSYDVKMKEKGDIPEGYSVSREKKERFSLILESASTNQTSMYLCATRTAGVSYEQYFGPGTRLTVT.

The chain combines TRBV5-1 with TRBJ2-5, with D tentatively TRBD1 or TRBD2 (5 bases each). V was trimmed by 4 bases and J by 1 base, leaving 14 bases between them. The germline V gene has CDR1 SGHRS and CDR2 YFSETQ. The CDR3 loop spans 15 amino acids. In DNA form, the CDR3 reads TGCGCCAGCAGCACAACGCCGGGACCCCAAGAGACCCAGTACTTC. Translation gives CASSTTPGPQETQYF.

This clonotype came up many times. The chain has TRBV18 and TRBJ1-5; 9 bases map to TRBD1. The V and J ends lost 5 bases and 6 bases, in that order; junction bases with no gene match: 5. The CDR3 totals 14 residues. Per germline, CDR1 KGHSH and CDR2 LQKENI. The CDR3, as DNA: TGTGCCAGCTCAAGGGACAGGGAAGGTCAGCCCCAGCATTTT. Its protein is CASSRDREGQPQHF.

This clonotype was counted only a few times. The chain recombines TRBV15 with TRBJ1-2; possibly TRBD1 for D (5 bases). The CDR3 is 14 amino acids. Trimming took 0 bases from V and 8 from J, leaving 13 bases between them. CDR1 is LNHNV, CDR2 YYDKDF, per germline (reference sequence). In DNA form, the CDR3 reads TGTGCCACCAGCAGAGATATCCAGGGAGGAGGCTACACCTTC. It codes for CATSRDIQGGGYTF. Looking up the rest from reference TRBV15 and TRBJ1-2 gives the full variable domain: DAMVIQNPRYQVTQFGKPVTLSCSQTLNHNVMYWYQQKSSQAPKLLFHYYDKDFNNEADTPDNFQSRRPNTSFCFLDIRSPGLGDTAMYLCATSRDIQGGGYTFGSGTRLTVV.